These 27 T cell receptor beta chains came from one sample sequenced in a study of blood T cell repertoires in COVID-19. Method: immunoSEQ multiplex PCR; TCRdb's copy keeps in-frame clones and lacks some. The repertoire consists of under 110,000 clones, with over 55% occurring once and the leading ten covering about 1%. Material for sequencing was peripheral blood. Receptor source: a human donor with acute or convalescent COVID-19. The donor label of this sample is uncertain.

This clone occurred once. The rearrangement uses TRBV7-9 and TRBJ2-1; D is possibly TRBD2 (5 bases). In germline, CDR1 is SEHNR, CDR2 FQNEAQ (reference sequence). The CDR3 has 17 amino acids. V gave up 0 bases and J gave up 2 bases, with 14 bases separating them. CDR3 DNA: TGTGCCAGCAGCTTAGCCGGTAGCGCGAAAGCCTACAATGAGCAGTTCTTC. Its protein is CASSLAGSAKAYNEQFF.

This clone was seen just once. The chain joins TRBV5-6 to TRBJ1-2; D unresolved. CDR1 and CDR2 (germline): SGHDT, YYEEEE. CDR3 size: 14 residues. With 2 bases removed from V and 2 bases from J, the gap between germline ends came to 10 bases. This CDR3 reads CASSFTNLNYGYTF. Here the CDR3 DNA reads TGTGCCAGCAGCTTCACGAACCTAAACTATGGCTACACCTTC.

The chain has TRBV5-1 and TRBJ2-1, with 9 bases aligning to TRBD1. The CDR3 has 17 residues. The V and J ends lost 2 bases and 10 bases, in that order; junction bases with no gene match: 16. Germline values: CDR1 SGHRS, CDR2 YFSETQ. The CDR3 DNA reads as TGCGCCAGCAGCTTTGGGACAGGGCCCCGCGACCACCGGGAGCAGTTCTTC. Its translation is CASSFGTGPRDHREQFF.

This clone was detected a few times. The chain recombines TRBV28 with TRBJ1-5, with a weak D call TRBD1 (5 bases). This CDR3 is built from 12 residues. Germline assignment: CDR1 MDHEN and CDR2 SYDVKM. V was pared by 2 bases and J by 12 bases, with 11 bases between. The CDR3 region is CASSLLGQVQHF. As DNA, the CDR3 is TGTGCCAGCAGTTTACTTGGACAAGTCCAGCATTTT.

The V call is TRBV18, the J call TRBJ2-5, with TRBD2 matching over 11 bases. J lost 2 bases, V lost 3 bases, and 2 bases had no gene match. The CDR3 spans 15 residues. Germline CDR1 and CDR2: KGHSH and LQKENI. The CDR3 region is CASSPTSGAQETQYF. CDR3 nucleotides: TGTGCCAGCTCACCGACTAGCGGGGCGCAAGAGACCCAGTACTTC.

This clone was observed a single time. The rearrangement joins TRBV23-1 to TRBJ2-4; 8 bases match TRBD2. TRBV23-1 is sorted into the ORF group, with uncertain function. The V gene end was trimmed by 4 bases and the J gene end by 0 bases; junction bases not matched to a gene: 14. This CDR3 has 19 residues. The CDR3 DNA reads TGCGCCAGCAGTCCCCCCGGGGGGGGAACCTATCTAGCCAAAAACATTCAGTACTTC. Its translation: CASSPPGGGTYLAKNIQYF.

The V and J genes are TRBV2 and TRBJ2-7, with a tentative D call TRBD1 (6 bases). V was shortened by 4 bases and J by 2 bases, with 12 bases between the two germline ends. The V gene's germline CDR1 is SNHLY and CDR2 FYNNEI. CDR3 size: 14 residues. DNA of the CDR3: TGTGCCAGCAGTGTGACAGGCGAAGCCTACGAGCAGTACGTC. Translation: CASSVTGEAYEQYV.

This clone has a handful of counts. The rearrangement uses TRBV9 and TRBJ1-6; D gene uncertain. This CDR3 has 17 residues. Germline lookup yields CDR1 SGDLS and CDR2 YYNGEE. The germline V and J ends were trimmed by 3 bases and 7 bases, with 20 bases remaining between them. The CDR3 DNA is TGTGCCAGCAGCGACAGCCCGCGGGGTAGTCGGAATTCACCCCTCCACTTT. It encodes CASSDSPRGSRNSPLHF.

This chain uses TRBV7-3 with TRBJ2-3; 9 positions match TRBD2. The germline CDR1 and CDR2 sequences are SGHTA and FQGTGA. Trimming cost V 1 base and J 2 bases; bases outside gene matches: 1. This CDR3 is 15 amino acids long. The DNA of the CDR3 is TGTGCCAGCAGCTTAAGCGGGGGGGCCACAGATACGCAGTATTTT. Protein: CASSLSGGATDTQYF.

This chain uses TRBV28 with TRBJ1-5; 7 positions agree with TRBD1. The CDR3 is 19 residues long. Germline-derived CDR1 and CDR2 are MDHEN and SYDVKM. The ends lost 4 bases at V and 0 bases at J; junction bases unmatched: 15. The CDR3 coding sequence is TGTGCCAGCAGTTCCTTCGACAGGGTGCGGATATATAGCAATCAGCCCCAGCATTTT. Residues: CASSSFDRVRIYSNQPQHF.

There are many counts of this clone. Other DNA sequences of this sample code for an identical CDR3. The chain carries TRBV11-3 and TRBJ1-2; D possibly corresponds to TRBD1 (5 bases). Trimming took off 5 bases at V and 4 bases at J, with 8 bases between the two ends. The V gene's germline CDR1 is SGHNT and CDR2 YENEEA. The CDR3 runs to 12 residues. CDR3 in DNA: TGTGCCAGCAGCGACAGAGGCTATGGCTACACCTTC. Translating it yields CASSDRGYGYTF.

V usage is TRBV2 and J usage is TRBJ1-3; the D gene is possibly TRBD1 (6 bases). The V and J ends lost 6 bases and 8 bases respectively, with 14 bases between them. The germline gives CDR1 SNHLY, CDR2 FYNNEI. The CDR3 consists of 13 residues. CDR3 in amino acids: CASSGQTLHTIYF. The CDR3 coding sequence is TGTGCCAGCAGCGGACAGACTCTACACACCATATATTTT.

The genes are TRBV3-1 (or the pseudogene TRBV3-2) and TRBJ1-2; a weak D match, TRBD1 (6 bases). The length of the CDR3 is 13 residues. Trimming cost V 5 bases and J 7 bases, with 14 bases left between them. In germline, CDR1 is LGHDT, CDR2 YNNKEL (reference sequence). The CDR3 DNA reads TGTGCCAGCAGCTCCACAGGGTTAGGTGGCTACACCTTC. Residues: CASSSTGLGGYTF.

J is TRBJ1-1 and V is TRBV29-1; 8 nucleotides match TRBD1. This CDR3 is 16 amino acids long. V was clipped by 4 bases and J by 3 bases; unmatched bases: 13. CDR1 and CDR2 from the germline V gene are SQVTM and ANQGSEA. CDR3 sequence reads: CSVGSGGEGFDTEAFF. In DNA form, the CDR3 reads TGCAGCGTTGGATCAGGGGGCGAGGGTTTCGACACTGAAGCTTTCTTT.

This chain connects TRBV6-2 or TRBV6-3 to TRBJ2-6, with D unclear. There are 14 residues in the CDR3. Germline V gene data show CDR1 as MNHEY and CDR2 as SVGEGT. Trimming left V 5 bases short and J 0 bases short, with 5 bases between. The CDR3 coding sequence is TGTGCCAGCAGTCGGGTCTCTGGGGCCAACGTCCTGACTTTC. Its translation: CASSRVSGANVLTF.

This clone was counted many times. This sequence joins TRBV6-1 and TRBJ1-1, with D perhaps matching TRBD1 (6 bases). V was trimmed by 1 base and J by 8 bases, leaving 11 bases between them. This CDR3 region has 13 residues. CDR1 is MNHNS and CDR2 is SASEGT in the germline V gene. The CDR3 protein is CASSEEGHMEAFF. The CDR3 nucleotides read TGTGCCAGCAGTGAAGAGGGACATATGGAAGCTTTCTTT.

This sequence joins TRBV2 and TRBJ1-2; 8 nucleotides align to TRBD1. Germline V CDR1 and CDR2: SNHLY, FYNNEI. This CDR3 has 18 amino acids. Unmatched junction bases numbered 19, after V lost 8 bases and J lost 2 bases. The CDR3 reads CASVNTPGQVALNYGYTF. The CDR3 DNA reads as TGTGCCAGCGTGAACACCCCGGGACAGGTGGCTTTGAACTATGGCTACACCTTC.

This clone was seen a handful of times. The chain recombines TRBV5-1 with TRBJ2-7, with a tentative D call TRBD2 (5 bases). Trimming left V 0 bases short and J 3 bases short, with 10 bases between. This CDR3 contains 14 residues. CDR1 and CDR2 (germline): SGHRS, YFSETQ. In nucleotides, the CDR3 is TGCGCCAGCAGCTTGGAAGAGGGCTTCTACGAGCAGTACTTC. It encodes CASSLEEGFYEQYF.

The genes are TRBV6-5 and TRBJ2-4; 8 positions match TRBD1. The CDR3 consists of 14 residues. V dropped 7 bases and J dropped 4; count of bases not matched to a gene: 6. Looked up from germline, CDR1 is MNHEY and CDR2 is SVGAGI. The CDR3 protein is CASIAGQEKNIQYF. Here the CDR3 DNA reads TGTGCCAGCATTGCGGGACAGGAAAAAAACATTCAGTACTTC.

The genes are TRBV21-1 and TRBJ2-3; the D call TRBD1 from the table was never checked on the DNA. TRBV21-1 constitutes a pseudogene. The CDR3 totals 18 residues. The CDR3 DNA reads TGTGCCAGCAGCACCAAGGACGGGAGACAGGGCCACACAGATACGCAGTATTTT. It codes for CASSTKDGRQGHTDTQYF.

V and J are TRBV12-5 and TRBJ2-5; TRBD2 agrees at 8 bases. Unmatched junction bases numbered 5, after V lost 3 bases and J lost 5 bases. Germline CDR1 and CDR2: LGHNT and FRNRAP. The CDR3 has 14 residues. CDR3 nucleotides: TGTGCTAGTGGTTTAGGGACTAGTCGGGAGACCCAGTACTTC. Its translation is CASGLGTSRETQYF.

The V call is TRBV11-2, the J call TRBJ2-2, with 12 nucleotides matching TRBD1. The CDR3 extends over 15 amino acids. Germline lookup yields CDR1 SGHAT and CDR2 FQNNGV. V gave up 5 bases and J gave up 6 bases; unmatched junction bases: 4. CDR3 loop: CASSLGQGAPGELFF. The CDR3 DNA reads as TGTGCCAGCAGCCTGGGACAGGGGGCGCCCGGGGAGCTGTTTTTT.

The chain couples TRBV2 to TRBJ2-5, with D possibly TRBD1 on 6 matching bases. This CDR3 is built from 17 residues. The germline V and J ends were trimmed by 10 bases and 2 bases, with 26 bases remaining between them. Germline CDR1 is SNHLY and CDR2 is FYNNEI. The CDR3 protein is CANNRDIGGTEQETQYF. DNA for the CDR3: TGTGCCAACAACCGGGACATCGGTGGGACCGAACAAGAGACCCAGTACTTC.

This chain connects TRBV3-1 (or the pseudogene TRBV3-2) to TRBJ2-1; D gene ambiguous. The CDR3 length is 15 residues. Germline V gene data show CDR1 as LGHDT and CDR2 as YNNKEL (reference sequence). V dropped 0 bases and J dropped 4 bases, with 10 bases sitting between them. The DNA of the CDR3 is TGTGCCAGCAGCCAAGATTGGGCAACATACAATGAGCAGTTCTTC. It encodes CASSQDWATYNEQFF.

Written as DNA, the CDR3 is TGTGCCAGCTCCGTTGCGGGGGGAGAGACCCAGTACTTC. It yields the protein CASSVAGGETQYF. This chain links TRBV18 with TRBJ2-5, with 8 positions matching TRBD2. Germline assignment: CDR1 KGHSH and CDR2 LQKENI. The CDR3 sequence is 13 residues long. Unmatched junction bases numbered 4, after V lost 6 bases and J lost 4 bases.

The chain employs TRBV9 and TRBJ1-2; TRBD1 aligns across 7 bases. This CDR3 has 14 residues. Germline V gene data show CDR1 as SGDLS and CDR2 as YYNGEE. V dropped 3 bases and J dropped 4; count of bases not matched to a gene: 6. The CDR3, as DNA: TGTGCCAGCAGCGGACAACAGGGGACCTATGGCTACACCTTC. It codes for CASSGQQGTYGYTF.

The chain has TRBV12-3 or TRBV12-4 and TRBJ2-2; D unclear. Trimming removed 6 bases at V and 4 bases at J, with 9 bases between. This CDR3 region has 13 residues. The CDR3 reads CASRVMSTGELFF. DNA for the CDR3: TGTGCCAGCAGAGTGATGAGCACCGGGGAGCTGTTTTTT.